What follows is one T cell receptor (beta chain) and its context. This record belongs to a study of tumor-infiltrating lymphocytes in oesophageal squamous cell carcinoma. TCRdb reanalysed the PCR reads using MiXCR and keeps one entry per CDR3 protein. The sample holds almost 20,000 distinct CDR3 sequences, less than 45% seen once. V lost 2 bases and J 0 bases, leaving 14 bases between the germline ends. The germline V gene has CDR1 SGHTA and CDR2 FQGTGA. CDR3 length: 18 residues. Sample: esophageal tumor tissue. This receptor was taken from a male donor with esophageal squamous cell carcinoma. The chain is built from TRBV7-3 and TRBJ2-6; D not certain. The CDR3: CASSLYPIFSSGANVLTF. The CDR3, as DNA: TGTGCCAGCAGCTTATATCCCATCTTTAGCTCTGGGGCCAACGTCCTGACTTTC. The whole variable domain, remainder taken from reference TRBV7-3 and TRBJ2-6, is GAGVSQTPSNKVTEKGKYVELRCDPISGHTALYWYRQSLGQGPEFLIYFQGTGAADDSGLPNDRFFAVRPEGSVSTLKIQRTERGDSAVYLCASSLYPIFSSGANVLTFGAGSRLTVL.